These T cell receptor beta chains were read from a single sample in a study of blood T cell repertoires in COVID-19. TCRdb's copy holds only in-frame clones and misses some; the assay was immunoSEQ multiplex PCR. The sample includes some 200,000 clones, more than 80% of them seen just once. Specimen: PBMCs or T cells enriched from blood (not recorded which). These receptors all come from a middle-aged man who had recovered from COVID-19. Both conserved end residues are part of each CDR3. D genes are given only for firm matches. Some rows mark clone size as missing; the rest say once, few, many or name a class of expanded clone.

d_call: TRBD1; clone_size: .; v_call: TRBV6-5; j_call: TRBJ1-5; cdr3_aa: CASSLGGTGPGQPQHF; cdr3_nt: TGTGCCAGCAGTTTGGGGGGGACAGGGCCTGGGCAGCCCCAGCATTTT
d_call: TRBD1; clone_size: few; v_call: TRBV5-1; j_call: TRBJ1-6; cdr3_aa: CASSSSDRGRVRNSPLHF; cdr3_nt: TGCGCCAGCAGCTCCTCGGACAGGGGGCGCGTTCGAAATTCACCCCTCCACTTT
d_call: .; clone_size: .; v_call: TRBV6-4; j_call: TRBJ1-5; cdr3_aa: CASSVVAGEPQHF; cdr3_nt: TGTGCCAGCAGTGTTGTAGCGGGGGAGCCCCAGCATTTT
d_call: .; clone_size: .; v_call: TRBV7-3; j_call: TRBJ1-1; cdr3_aa: CASSFTGHRGGAFF; cdr3_nt: TGTGCCAGCAGCTTTACGGGACACCGAGGTGGGGCTTTCTTT
d_call: .; clone_size: once; v_call: TRBV2; j_call: TRBJ2-3; cdr3_aa: CASTPDSRMGDTQYF; cdr3_nt: TGTGCCAGCACCCCGGACTCACGTATGGGAGATACGCAGTATTTT
d_call: .; clone_size: few; v_call: TRBV5-6; j_call: TRBJ2-5; cdr3_aa: CASSSKVRGQETQYF; cdr3_nt: TGTGCCAGCAGCTCAAAGGTCAGGGGACAAGAGACCCAGTACTTC
d_call: .; clone_size: few; v_call: TRBV7-7; j_call: TRBJ2-6; cdr3_aa: CASSSLSASGRHSGANVLTF; cdr3_nt: TGTGCCAGCAGCTCCTTATCGGCCAGCGGACGGCACTCTGGGGCCAACGTCCTGACTTTC
d_call: TRBD2; clone_size: .; v_call: TRBV7-3; j_call: TRBJ2-1; cdr3_aa: CASSQQAGGWKFF; cdr3_nt: TGTGCCAGCAGCCAACAAGCGGGGGGCTGGAAGTTCTTC
d_call: .; clone_size: .; v_call: TRBV7-3; j_call: TRBJ2-5; cdr3_aa: CASSLTQRRQETQYF; cdr3_nt: TGTGCCAGCAGCTTAACGCAAAGGCGGCAAGAGACCCAGTACTTC
d_call: .; clone_size: .; v_call: TRBV19; j_call: TRBJ1-5; cdr3_aa: CASSMRGEDQPQHF; cdr3_nt: TGTGCCAGTAGTATGCGGGGGGAAGATCAGCCCCAGCATTTT
d_call: .; clone_size: .; v_call: TRBV18; j_call: TRBJ2-7; cdr3_aa: CASSPGETYEQYF; cdr3_nt: TGTGCCAGCTCACCTGGGGAGACCTACGAGCAGTACTTC
d_call: .; clone_size: once; v_call: TRBV29-1; j_call: TRBJ1-1; cdr3_aa: CSVDRYMNTEAFF; cdr3_nt: TGCAGCGTTGACCGATACATGAACACTGAAGCTTTCTTT
d_call: .; clone_size: .; v_call: TRBV30; j_call: TRBJ2-7; cdr3_aa: CAAGQTYEQYF; cdr3_nt: TGTGCCGCCGGACAGACCTACGAGCAGTACTTC
d_call: TRBD2; clone_size: .; v_call: TRBV7-2; j_call: TRBJ2-5; cdr3_aa: CASSLGLAGQETQYF; cdr3_nt: TGTGCCAGCAGCTTAGGACTAGCGGGTCAAGAGACCCAGTACTTC
d_call: .; clone_size: .; v_call: TRBV19; j_call: TRBJ1-5; cdr3_aa: CASRGRNQPQHF; cdr3_nt: TGTGCCAGTAGGGGGAGGAATCAGCCCCAGCATTTT
d_call: .; clone_size: .; v_call: TRBV21-1; j_call: TRBJ2-1; cdr3_aa: CASSSRTPLKNLNEQFF; cdr3_nt: TGTGCCAGCAGCTCCCGGACTCCGCTAAAAAACCTCAATGAGCAGTTCTTC
d_call: TRBD1; clone_size: .; v_call: TRBV29-1; j_call: TRBJ1-5; cdr3_aa: CSVGDRGVQPQHF; cdr3_nt: TGCAGCGTGGGGGACAGGGGGGTGCAGCCCCAGCATTTT
d_call: TRBD1; clone_size: .; v_call: TRBV10-1; j_call: TRBJ2-2; cdr3_aa: CASSLGQGNGELFF; cdr3_nt: TGCGCCAGCAGCCTCGGACAGGGCAACGGGGAGCTGTTTTTT
d_call: .; clone_size: .; v_call: TRBV30; j_call: TRBJ1-4; cdr3_aa: CASDSLKEKLFF; cdr3_nt: TGTGCCTCCGACAGCCTAAAGGAAAAACTGTTTTTT
d_call: .; clone_size: many; v_call: TRBV5-6; j_call: TRBJ1-2; cdr3_aa: CASSSGGVPSGYTF; cdr3_nt: TGTGCCAGCAGCTCAGGAGGAGTTCCCAGTGGCTACACCTTC
d_call: .; clone_size: .; v_call: TRBV2; j_call: TRBJ1-1; cdr3_aa: CASTPDGGRRSEAFF; cdr3_nt: TGTGCCAGCACCCCAGACGGGGGGCGACGGTCTGAAGCTTTCTTT
d_call: .; clone_size: .; v_call: TRBV3-1/TRBV3-2; j_call: TRBJ1-1; cdr3_aa: CASSQDLTGGTEAFF; cdr3_nt: TGTGCCAGCAGCCAAGATCTGACAGGAGGCACTGAAGCTTTCTTT
d_call: .; clone_size: .; v_call: TRBV19; j_call: TRBJ1-5; cdr3_aa: CASSINPLSNQPQHF; cdr3_nt: TGTGCCAGTAGTATTAATCCTTTGAGCAATCAGCCCCAGCATTTT
d_call: .; clone_size: .; v_call: TRBV6-1; j_call: TRBJ1-2; cdr3_aa: CASSEAYGYTF; cdr3_nt: TGTGCCAGCAGTGAGGCATATGGCTACACCTTC
d_call: TRBD1; clone_size: few; v_call: TRBV12-5; j_call: TRBJ1-6; cdr3_aa: CASGLVTGGSYNSPLHF; cdr3_nt: TGTGCTAGTGGTTTGGTAACAGGGGGATCCTATAATTCACCCCTCCACTTT
d_call: TRBD1; clone_size: .; v_call: TRBV29-1; j_call: TRBJ1-2; cdr3_aa: CSVPGQGAVGYGYTF; cdr3_nt: TGCAGCGTACCGGGACAGGGGGCGGTCGGCTATGGCTACACCTTC
d_call: TRBD1; clone_size: .; v_call: TRBV30; j_call: TRBJ1-2; cdr3_aa: CAWARDRGGGGYTF; cdr3_nt: TGTGCCTGGGCCCGGGACAGGGGAGGAGGTGGCTACACCTTC
d_call: .; clone_size: .; v_call: TRBV5-1; j_call: TRBJ1-1; cdr3_aa: CASSPRMPGVQEDTEAFF; cdr3_nt: TGCGCCAGCAGCCCCCGAATGCCGGGGGTACAAGAAGACACTGAAGCTTTCTTT
d_call: .; clone_size: .; v_call: TRBV30; j_call: TRBJ2-1; cdr3_aa: CACQDGVWNNEQFF; cdr3_nt: TGTGCCTGCCAAGACGGAGTGTGGAACAATGAGCAGTTCTTC
d_call: .; clone_size: .; v_call: TRBV7-9; j_call: TRBJ1-1; cdr3_aa: CASSSGEAFF; cdr3_nt: TGTGCCAGCAGCTCAGGTGAAGCTTTCTTT
d_call: .; clone_size: .; v_call: TRBV5-8; j_call: TRBJ2-1; cdr3_aa: CASSLTGSISPHNEQFF; cdr3_nt: TGTGCCAGCAGCTTGACCGGGAGTATATCACCGCACAATGAGCAGTTCTTC
d_call: TRBD1; clone_size: .; v_call: TRBV7-2; j_call: TRBJ2-7; cdr3_aa: CASSSQGWEQYF; cdr3_nt: TGTGCCAGCAGCTCACAGGGGTGGGAGCAGTACTTC
d_call: TRBD2; clone_size: .; v_call: TRBV5-1; j_call: TRBJ2-3; cdr3_aa: CASSLVLAGATDTQYF; cdr3_nt: TGCGCCAGCAGCTTGGTCCTAGCGGGGGCCACAGATACGCAGTATTTT
d_call: .; clone_size: few; v_call: TRBV18; j_call: TRBJ2-7; cdr3_aa: CASAQGNSYEQYF; cdr3_nt: TGTGCCAGCGCCCAGGGGAATTCCTACGAGCAGTACTTC
d_call: .; clone_size: .; v_call: TRBV19; j_call: TRBJ1-5; cdr3_aa: CASSKGHYSNQPQHF; cdr3_nt: TGTGCCAGTAGTAAGGGACACTATAGCAATCAGCCCCAGCATTTT
d_call: TRBD2; clone_size: .; v_call: TRBV11-2; j_call: TRBJ2-7; cdr3_aa: CASSPLPLAVAYEQYF; cdr3_nt: TGTGCCAGCAGCCCCCTTCCGCTAGCGGTTGCCTACGAGCAGTACTTC
d_call: TRBD1; clone_size: .; v_call: TRBV6-5; j_call: TRBJ1-6; cdr3_aa: CASSSGQGTYNSPLHF; cdr3_nt: TGTGCCAGCAGTTCGGGACAGGGGACATATAATTCACCCCTCCACTTT
d_call: TRBD1; clone_size: .; v_call: TRBV27; j_call: TRBJ1-2; cdr3_aa: CASSPHNPTGHGYTF; cdr3_nt: TGTGCCAGCAGCCCACACAACCCGACAGGGCACGGCTACACCTTC
d_call: .; clone_size: .; v_call: TRBV2; j_call: TRBJ1-1; cdr3_aa: CASRPLAGRNTEAFF; cdr3_nt: TGTGCCAGCAGGCCTTTAGCCGGGAGGAACACTGAAGCTTTCTTT
d_call: TRBD1; clone_size: .; v_call: TRBV19; j_call: TRBJ1-4; cdr3_aa: CASSIQGAEREKLFF; cdr3_nt: TGTGCCAGTAGTATACAGGGGGCTGAACGTGAAAAACTGTTTTTT
d_call: .; clone_size: few; v_call: TRBV5-1; j_call: TRBJ2-4; cdr3_aa: CASSGLKDYIQYF; cdr3_nt: TGCGCCAGCAGCGGACTAAAGGATTACATTCAGTACTTC
d_call: .; clone_size: .; v_call: TRBV27; j_call: TRBJ2-7; cdr3_aa: CASSLKVALSYEQYF; cdr3_nt: TGTGCCAGCAGTTTAAAGGTAGCGCTCTCCTACGAGCAGTACTTC
d_call: TRBD1; clone_size: .; v_call: TRBV9; j_call: TRBJ2-7; cdr3_aa: CASSVDPGGYEQYF; cdr3_nt: TGTGCCAGCAGCGTAGACCCAGGGGGCTACGAGCAGTACTTC
d_call: TRBD1; clone_size: .; v_call: TRBV2; j_call: TRBJ1-1; cdr3_aa: CASSGGTGAVAEAFF; cdr3_nt: TGTGCCAGCAGTGGTGGGACAGGGGCGGTTGCTGAAGCTTTCTTT
d_call: .; clone_size: .; v_call: TRBV3-1/TRBV3-2; j_call: TRBJ1-1; cdr3_aa: CASTFMSLRGSTEAFF; cdr3_nt: TGTGCCAGCACCTTCATGTCCCTGAGAGGTAGCACTGAAGCTTTCTTT
d_call: .; clone_size: .; v_call: TRBV30; j_call: TRBJ1-5; cdr3_aa: CAWSAPGNQPQHF; cdr3_nt: TGTGCCTGGAGTGCCCCGGGGAATCAGCCCCAGCATTTT
d_call: TRBD2; clone_size: .; v_call: TRBV7-6; j_call: TRBJ2-1; cdr3_aa: CASSLELAVSGSYNEQFF; cdr3_nt: TGTGCCAGCAGCTTAGAACTAGCGGTATCGGGCTCCTACAATGAGCAGTTCTTC
d_call: .; clone_size: .; v_call: TRBV12-3/TRBV12-4; j_call: TRBJ1-1; cdr3_aa: CASTAIRGTEAFF; cdr3_nt: TGTGCCAGCACCGCAATTCGGGGCACTGAAGCTTTCTTT
d_call: TRBD1; clone_size: .; v_call: TRBV5-1; j_call: TRBJ2-1; cdr3_aa: CASELQGADEQFF; cdr3_nt: TGCGCCAGCGAACTACAGGGGGCCGATGAGCAGTTCTTC
d_call: .; clone_size: .; v_call: TRBV6-5; j_call: TRBJ2-7; cdr3_aa: CASSYSHSYEQYF; cdr3_nt: TGTGCCAGCAGTTACTCCCACTCCTACGAGCAGTACTTC
d_call: TRBD2; clone_size: .; v_call: TRBV11-2; j_call: TRBJ2-1; cdr3_aa: CASSLVATSGRANEQFF; cdr3_nt: TGTGCCAGCAGCTTAGTCGCGACTAGCGGGAGGGCAAATGAGCAGTTCTTC
d_call: .; clone_size: once; v_call: TRBV6-5; j_call: TRBJ1-1; cdr3_aa: CASSLSWNTEAFF; cdr3_nt: TGTGCCAGCAGCCTTAGTTGGAACACTGAAGCTTTCTTT
d_call: .; clone_size: .; v_call: TRBV30; j_call: TRBJ1-1; cdr3_aa: CAWSKSNTEAFF; cdr3_nt: TGTGCCTGGAGCAAATCGAACACTGAAGCTTTCTTT
d_call: TRBD1; clone_size: .; v_call: TRBV30; j_call: TRBJ1-5; cdr3_aa: CAWSPGTGLVQPQHF; cdr3_nt: TGTGCCTGGAGTCCCGGGACAGGCCTCGTTCAGCCCCAGCATTTT
d_call: .; clone_size: .; v_call: TRBV5-6; j_call: TRBJ1-6; cdr3_aa: CASSLRITGNLHF; cdr3_nt: TGTGCCAGCAGCTTACGGATTACAGGCAATCTCCACTTT
d_call: TRBD1; clone_size: .; v_call: TRBV5-1; j_call: TRBJ2-1; cdr3_aa: CASSRDSYNEQFF; cdr3_nt: TGCGCCAGCAGCAGGGACAGCTACAATGAGCAGTTCTTC
d_call: TRBD1; clone_size: once; v_call: TRBV5-6; j_call: TRBJ2-5; cdr3_aa: CASSSSGQGRETQYF; cdr3_nt: TGTGCCAGCAGCTCCTCGGGACAGGGGAGAGAGACCCAGTACTTC
d_call: TRBD2; clone_size: .; v_call: TRBV5-1; j_call: TRBJ2-2; cdr3_aa: CASSFMVAGGVELFF; cdr3_nt: TGCGCCAGCAGCTTCATGGTAGCGGGAGGTGTGGAGCTGTTTTTT
d_call: TRBD2; clone_size: .; v_call: TRBV19; j_call: TRBJ2-2; cdr3_aa: CASHRLAGGGTGELFF; cdr3_nt: TGTGCCAGTCACCGACTAGCGGGAGGCGGCACCGGGGAGCTGTTTTTT
d_call: .; clone_size: few; v_call: TRBV14; j_call: TRBJ1-1; cdr3_aa: CASSQWGRGNTEAFF; cdr3_nt: TGTGCCAGCAGCCAATGGGGAAGGGGGAACACTGAAGCTTTCTTT